The rows below give T cell receptor beta chains drawn from one sample of a study of T cell responses to AZD1222 COVID-19 vaccine. Clones were sequenced by immunoSEQ multiplex PCR, and TCRdb holds only the in-frame ones, with some missing. This sample has approximately 160,000 clones, with around 89% found just once. Source: peripheral blood, taken on day 0 of AZD1222 vaccination. These receptors all come from an adult in good health. The CDR3 runs from the conserved cysteine through the conserved F or W. The order of the fields is V gene, J gene, D gene, clone size, CDR3 protein, CDR3 DNA. The D gene is left open where the match is weak. Clone size is stated in some rows and not others, as once, few, many or a class when expanded.

>TRBV4-2|TRBJ1-6|-|-
CASSQAPGALIDSPLHF
TGTGCCAGCAGCCAGGCCCCAGGGGCCTTGATTGATTCACCCCTCCACTTT
>TRBV19|TRBJ1-4|TRBD1|-
CASSRFGTGNEKLFF
TGTGCCAGTAGTCGGTTCGGGACAGGGAACGAAAAACTGTTTTTT
>TRBV9|TRBJ2-2|-|few
CASSVGGESGELFF
TGTGCCAGCAGCGTAGGTGGGGAATCCGGGGAGCTGTTTTTT
>TRBV2|TRBJ1-2|-|-
CASIQDGIYGYTF
TGTGCCAGCATACAAGACGGGATTTATGGCTACACCTTC
>TRBV24-1|TRBJ2-7|-|few
CATSAGRWDEQYF
TGTGCCACCAGTGCAGGGCGGTGGGACGAGCAGTACTTC
>TRBV9|TRBJ1-2|TRBD1|-
CASSVAVVETGGYTF
TGTGCCAGCAGCGTAGCAGTCGTCGAGACAGGGGGCTACACCTTC
>TRBV15|TRBJ2-1|-|-
CATSSGGFLYEQFF
TGTGCCACCAGCAGCGGGGGATTCCTCTATGAGCAGTTCTTC
>TRBV5-4|TRBJ2-1|-|-
CASSLAQGNEQFF
TGTGCCAGCAGCTTGGCCCAGGGGAATGAGCAGTTCTTC
>TRBV6-5|TRBJ2-5|TRBD2|-
CASNIPAGGPETQYF
TGTGCCAGCAATATCCCAGCGGGAGGGCCGGAGACCCAGTACTTC
>TRBV4-2|TRBJ1-2|-|-
CASSQDHSGDFYTF
TGTGCCAGCAGCCAAGATCATTCCGGGGATTTCTACACCTTC
>TRBV27|TRBJ2-3|-|-
CASSRGRDQARSQYF
TGTGCCAGCAGCCGCGGCCGGGACCAGGCGAGATCGCAGTATTTT
>TRBV9|TRBJ1-1|-|few
CASSVGPGAITEAFF
TGTGCCAGCAGCGTAGGCCCAGGGGCGATCACTGAAGCTTTCTTT
>TRBV5-6|TRBJ2-6|-|once
CASSLGISGANVLTF
TGTGCCAGCAGCTTGGGGATCTCTGGGGCCAACGTCCTGACTTTC
>TRBV7-7|TRBJ2-1|TRBD2|-
CASSLAGAGFDEQFF
TGTGCTAGCAGCTTAGCGGGGGCCGGTTTTGATGAGCAGTTCTTC
>TRBV2|TRBJ1-6|TRBD1|-
CASLLGQGAHSPLHF
TGTGCCAGCCTCCTTGGACAGGGGGCACATTCACCCCTCCACTTT
>TRBV7-3|TRBJ2-1|-|-
CASSLAFGTYNEQFF
TGTGCCAGCAGCTTGGCTTTTGGTACCTACAATGAGCAGTTCTTC
>TRBV7-2|TRBJ1-1|-|-
CASSLYLNTEAFF
TGTGCCAGCAGCCTTTACCTAAACACTGAAGCTTTCTTT
>TRBV18|TRBJ2-1|-|once
CASSPLSDEQFF
TGTGCCAGCTCACCACTGAGCGATGAGCAGTTCTTC
>TRBV27|TRBJ2-5|-|-
CASSFRIGGETQYF
TGTGCCAGCAGTTTCAGAATAGGAGGGGAGACCCAGTACTTC
>TRBV7-9|TRBJ2-2|TRBD1|-
CASSPRQGQGALAEELFF
TGTGCCAGCAGCCCCCGGCAAGGCCAGGGGGCTTTAGCGGAAGAGCTGTTTTTT
>TRBV5-1|TRBJ2-2|TRBD1|-
CASSPTGAGTGELFF
TGCGCCAGCAGCCCGACAGGGGCCGGGACCGGGGAGCTGTTTTTT
>TRBV19|TRBJ2-1|TRBD2|-
CASSIRTSGYNEQFF
TGTGCCAGTAGTATTAGAACTAGCGGATACAATGAGCAGTTCTTC
>TRBV5-6|TRBJ1-3|TRBD1|-
CASSTTRGRIGNTIYF
TGTGCCAGCAGCACAACAAGGGGGCGTATTGGAAACACCATATATTTT
>TRBV19|TRBJ1-5|-|-
CASQGSFTRPPQHF
TGTGCCAGTCAGGGTTCCTTCACTCGTCCGCCCCAGCATTTT
>TRBV6-5|TRBJ1-5|-|-
CASSYGTGQPQHF
TGTGCCAGCAGTTACGGTACAGGCCAGCCCCAGCATTTT
>TRBV4-3|TRBJ1-6|-|-
CASSHGTGTYNSPLHF
TGCGCCAGCAGCCATGGGACGGGGACGTATAATTCACCCCTCCACTTT
>TRBV7-2|TRBJ1-3|-|-
CASSLVGDYSGNTIYF
TGTGCCAGCAGCTTAGTAGGGGACTACTCTGGAAACACCATATATTTT
>TRBV7-9|TRBJ2-3|-|-
CASSLGPVATDTQYF
TGTGCCAGCAGCTTGGGACCCGTGGCCACAGATACGCAGTATTTT
>TRBV9|TRBJ2-3|-|-
CASSVGWGGTDTQYF
TGTGCCAGCAGCGTAGGCTGGGGAGGTACAGATACGCAGTATTTT
>TRBV10-3|TRBJ1-2|-|-
CAISEVMGGTAYGYTF
TGTGCCATCAGTGAGGTAATGGGCGGCACAGCCTATGGCTACACCTTC
>TRBV6-5|TRBJ1-2|-|-
CASSNQGLSYYGYTF
TGTGCCAGCAGCAATCAGGGCCTTTCGTACTATGGCTACACCTTC
>TRBV6-2/TRBV6-3|TRBJ1-1|TRBD1|-
CASSSTTGWNTEAFF
TGTGCCAGCAGTTCGACGACAGGGTGGAACACTGAAGCTTTCTTT
>TRBV28|TRBJ1-2|-|-
CATIISRGSYGYTF
TGTGCCACTATTATTAGTCGCGGGTCCTATGGCTACACCTTC
>TRBV15|TRBJ2-7|TRBD2|-
CATSSGLESYEQYF
TGTGCCACCAGCAGCGGACTAGAATCCTACGAGCAGTACTTC
>TRBV6-4|TRBJ2-1|TRBD2|-
CASSDSAGGYNEQFF
TGTGCCAGCAGTGACTCAGCGGGAGGCTACAATGAGCAGTTCTTC
>TRBV19|TRBJ2-7|-|-
CASSIPGDYEQYF
TGTGCCAGTAGTATTCCGGGTGACTACGAGCAGTACTTC
>TRBV27|TRBJ2-1|TRBD2|once
CASSLRLAGEQFF
TGTGCCAGCAGTTTAAGACTAGCCGGTGAGCAGTTCTTC
>TRBV27|TRBJ1-2|TRBD1|-
CASSSGTVYGYTF
TGTGCCAGCAGTTCGGGGACAGTCTATGGCTACACCTTC
>TRBV27|TRBJ2-7|-|few
CASSPSTGPYEQYF
TGTGCCAGCAGTCCTTCCACAGGACCCTACGAGCAGTACTTC
>TRBV19|TRBJ1-1|TRBD1|-
CATLRTGRGTEAFF
TGTGCCACTCTGAGGACAGGGAGAGGCACTGAAGCTTTCTTT